This T cell receptor beta chain stems from a study of OX40 agonist ivuxolimab in advanced cancers. At the level of the whole study: Ivuxolimab was an agonistic, fully human IgG2 monoclonal antibody directed against OX40 (CD134), a costimulatory receptor. Intravenous ivuxolimab was administered to patients every 2 weeks at six dose levels: 0.01, 0.1, 0.3, 1.5, 3 and 10 mg/kg. Of the roughly 54 patients in dose escalation, about 20 had hepatocellular carcinoma, about 15 had melanoma, 9 had renal cell carcinoma and 9 had head and neck cancer. In the dose-escalation cohort, 75% to 90% of patients were male, and the mean age was approximately 60 years with a range of roughly 20 to 80. Patients were allowed to have had prior anti-PD-1, anti-PD-L1 or anti-CTLA-4 therapy, and 40% of the dose-escalation patients had previously received checkpoint inhibitors. Partial responses occurred in three dose-escalation patients, of whom one had hepatocellular carcinoma and two had cutaneous melanoma. Peripheral TCRbeta sequencing was intended to test whether TCR sequence diversity was altered and clonal T-cell expansion was caused by ivuxolimab. The paper reports the monotherapy dose-escalation portion (N of about 51 patients) of the phase I ivuxolimab trial.

Results the study describes overall, beyond this receptor: After ivuxolimab, CD8+ T cells had more expanded clones than CD4+ T cells on average. At doses of 0.1 to 3.0 mg/kg, clonal expansion of both CD4+ and CD8+ blood T cells was observed from baseline to week 6. In partial responders in the 0.1-3.0 mg/kg groups, normalized peripheral clonal expansion was found to be among the lowest, especially among CD8+ T cells. Which antigens the clonally expanded peripheral T cells were specific for was not determined. Low levels of normalized T-cell clonal expansion were also seen in some patients who did not respond.

About this clone: Its antigen is not yet known. Qualities for individual bases were not recorded, and no much larger clone is one base off.

The trial excluded patients who had a history of autoimmune disease or who were on systemic immunosuppression. Peripheral blood for TCR sequencing was collected from all dose cohorts at baseline, on cycle 4 day 1, and on cycle 7 day 1. The samples were taken from a phase I, first-in-human, multicenter, open-label dose-escalation trial of ivuxolimab. Adults with locally advanced or metastatic melanoma, renal cell, hepatocellular, or head and neck squamous cell carcinoma were enrolled in the trial. CD4+ and CD8+ T cells were sorted separately from peripheral blood before TCR sequencing. CDR1 and CDR2 are read off the germline V gene as KGHSH and LQKENI. Counted from cysteine to phenylalanine, this CDR3 has 16 amino acids. Only CDR3 DNA remains: 48 bases, in frame from the first base. Trimming at the junction amounts to 4 bases on V and 0 bases on J, and the germline ends lie 13 bases apart. To sequence the TCRbeta CDR3 region, genomic DNA was isolated from the sorted cells. The immunoSEQ Assay was used to sequence the TCRbeta CDR3 regions. The clones in this table, taken by TCRdb from immuneACCESS, are in-frame only. Not every clone is retained; where verified, under half of the shortfall comes from an unresolved V gene, and the cause of the rest is unknown. Counted in this sample were about 51,000 clones; around 77% of them appeared once. Roughly 2% of the sample is taken by the ten largest.

This sequence was found in an adult with an advanced solid tumor such as melanoma, head and neck, liver or kidney cancer. The chain links TRBV18 with TRBJ2-1; confidence is insufficient to name the D gene. The input for sequencing was CD4+ or CD8+ T cells sorted from blood, taken in a trial of the OX40 agonist ivuxolimab. The nucleotide sequence is TGTGCCAGCTCACGGACGTCCATCAGCTCCTACAATGAGCAGTTCTTC. Translation gives CASSRTSISSYNEQFF.